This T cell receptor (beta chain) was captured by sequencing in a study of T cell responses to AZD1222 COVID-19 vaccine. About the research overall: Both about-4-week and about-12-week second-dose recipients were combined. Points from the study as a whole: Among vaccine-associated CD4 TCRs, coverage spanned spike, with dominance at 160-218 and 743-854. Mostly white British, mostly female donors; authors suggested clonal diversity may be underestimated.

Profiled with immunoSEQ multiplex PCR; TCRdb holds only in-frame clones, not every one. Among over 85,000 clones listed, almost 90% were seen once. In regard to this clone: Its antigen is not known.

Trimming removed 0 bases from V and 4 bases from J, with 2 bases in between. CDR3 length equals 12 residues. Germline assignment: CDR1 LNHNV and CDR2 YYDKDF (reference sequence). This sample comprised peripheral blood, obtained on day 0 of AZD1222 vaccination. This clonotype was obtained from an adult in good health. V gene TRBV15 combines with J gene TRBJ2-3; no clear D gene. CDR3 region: CATSREADTQYF. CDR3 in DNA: TGTGCCACCAGCAGAGAGGCAGATACGCAGTATTTT.